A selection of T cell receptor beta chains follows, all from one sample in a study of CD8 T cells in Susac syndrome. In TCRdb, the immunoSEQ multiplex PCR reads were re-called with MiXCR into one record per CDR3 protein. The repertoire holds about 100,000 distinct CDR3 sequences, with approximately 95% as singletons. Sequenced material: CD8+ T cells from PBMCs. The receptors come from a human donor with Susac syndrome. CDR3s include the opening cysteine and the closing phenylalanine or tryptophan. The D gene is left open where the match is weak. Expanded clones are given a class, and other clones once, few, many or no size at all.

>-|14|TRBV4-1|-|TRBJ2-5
TGCGCCAGCAGCCTAAGGGAAAGCGGAAAGACCCAGTACTTC
CASSLRESGKTQYF
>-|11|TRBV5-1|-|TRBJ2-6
TGCGCCAGCAGCACCTCAACCGTCCTGACTTTC
CASSTSTVLTF
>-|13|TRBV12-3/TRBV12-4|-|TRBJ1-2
TGTGCCAGCAGTTCCCCCCGGGACATGAGCTACACCTTC
CASSSPRDMSYTF
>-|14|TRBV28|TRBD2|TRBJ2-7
TGTGCCAGCAGCTCTGTGGGGGGGATCTACGAGCAGTACTTC
CASSSVGGIYEQYF
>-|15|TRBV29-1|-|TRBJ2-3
TGCAGCGTTGAGGACCCTGCCGAGGGCACAGATACGCAGTATTTT
CSVEDPAEGTDTQYF
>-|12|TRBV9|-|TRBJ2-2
TGTGCCAGCAGCCCCCGGTCCGGGGAGCTGTTTTTT
CASSPRSGELFF
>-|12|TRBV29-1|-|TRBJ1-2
TGCAGCGTTGGAGAACAGAACTATGGCTACACCTTC
CSVGEQNYGYTF
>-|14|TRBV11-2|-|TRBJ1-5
TGTGCCAGCAGTTACAATCGGCGCAATCAGCCCCAGCATTTT
CASSYNRRNQPQHF
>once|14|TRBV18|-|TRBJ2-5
TGTGCCAGCTCACCACCCGCGACCCAAGAGACCCAGTACTTC
CASSPPATQETQYF
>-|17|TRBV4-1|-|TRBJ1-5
TGCGCCAGCAGCCAAGCTGCGGGGCTCGGGGGCAATCAGCCCCAGCATTTT
CASSQAAGLGGNQPQHF
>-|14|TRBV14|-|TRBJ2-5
TGTGCCAGCAGCCAAGAAATAACGGGAGAGACCCAGTACTTC
CASSQEITGETQYF
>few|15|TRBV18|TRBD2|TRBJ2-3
TGTGCCAGCTCACCACTAGCGGGTTCAACAGATACGCAGTATTTT
CASSPLAGSTDTQYF
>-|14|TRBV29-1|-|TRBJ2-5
TGCAGCGTAGAAACGACGGTTAAACAAGAGACCCAGTACTTC
CSVETTVKQETQYF
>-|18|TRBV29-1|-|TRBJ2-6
TGCAGCGTTGAAACTAGGGGGCGGGAAGGCTCTGGGGCCAACGTCCTGACTTTC
CSVETRGREGSGANVLTF
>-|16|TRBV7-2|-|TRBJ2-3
TGTGCCAGCAAGTTTTATGGCGGGGTTAGCACAGATACGCAGTATTTT
CASKFYGGVSTDTQYF
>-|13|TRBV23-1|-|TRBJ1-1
TGCGCCAGCAAAGGGGCGGAGAACACTGAAGCTTTCTTT
CASKGAENTEAFF
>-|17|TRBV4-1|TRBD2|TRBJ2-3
TGCGCCAGCAGCACCTCCGGGACTAGCGGGGTCCGGGATACGCAGTATTTT
CASSTSGTSGVRDTQYF
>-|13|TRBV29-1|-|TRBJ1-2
TGCAGCGTGTCGCGGGGAGGGAACTATGGCTACACCTTC
CSVSRGGNYGYTF
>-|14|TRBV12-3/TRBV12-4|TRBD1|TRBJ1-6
TGTGCCAGCAGTCCGGGACAGGACTACTCACCCCTCCACTTT
CASSPGQDYSPLHF
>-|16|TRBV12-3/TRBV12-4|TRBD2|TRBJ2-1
TGTGCCAGCAGTTTAGGTCTAGCGGGTAAAAACAATGAGCAGTTCTTC
CASSLGLAGKNNEQFF
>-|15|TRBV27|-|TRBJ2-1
TGTGCCAGCAACCTCGGGGCCCCCTCCTACAATGAGCAGTTCTTC
CASNLGAPSYNEQFF
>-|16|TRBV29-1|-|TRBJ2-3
TGCAGCGCCCTCGCCGAGGGGGGGGGATTCACAGATACGCAGTATTTT
CSALAEGGGFTDTQYF
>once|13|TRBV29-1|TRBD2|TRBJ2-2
TGCAGCGGAACTAGCGAGAACACCGGGGAGCTGTTTTTT
CSGTSENTGELFF
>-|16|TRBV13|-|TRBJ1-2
TGTGCCAGCAGCCCCTCAGGCTCGGCAGGGTTGGACGGCTACACCTTC
CASSPSGSAGLDGYTF
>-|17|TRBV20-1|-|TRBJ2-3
TGCAGTGCTAGAGATCGAGAGTTGGCGGGGGCGACCCGACCGCAGTATTTT
CSARDRELAGATRPQYF
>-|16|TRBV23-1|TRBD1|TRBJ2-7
TGCGCCAGCAGCCCTAGGAGTGGGACAGGATTCTACGAGCAGTACTTC
CASSPRSGTGFYEQYF
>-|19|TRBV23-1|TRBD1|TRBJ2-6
TGCGCCAGCAGTCAATCCAGGACAGGCCTAGACTCTGGGGCCAACGTCCTGACTTTC
CASSQSRTGLDSGANVLTF
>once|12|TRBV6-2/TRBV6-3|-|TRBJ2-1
TGTGCCAGCAGTTACGTTCGCAATGAGCAGTTCTTC
CASSYVRNEQFF
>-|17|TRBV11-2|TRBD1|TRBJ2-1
TGTGCCAGCAGCTTAAGGATCGTGCAGGGGGCGCACAATGAGCAGTTCTTC
CASSLRIVQGAHNEQFF
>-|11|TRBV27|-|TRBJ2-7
TGTGCCAGCTCCGTGGGGGCCGAGCAGTACTTC
CASSVGAEQYF
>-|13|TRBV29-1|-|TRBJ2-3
TGCAGCGTTGGCCCCGGAGTCACAGATACGCAGTATTTT
CSVGPGVTDTQYF
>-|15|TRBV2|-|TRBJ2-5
TGTGCCAGCAGTGCAGGACAGGGAGGGCGAGAGACCCAGTACTTC
CASSAGQGGRETQYF
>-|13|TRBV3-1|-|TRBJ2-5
TGTGCCAGCAGCCAAGCTGAAGGAACAGTGCAGTACTTC
CASSQAEGTVQYF
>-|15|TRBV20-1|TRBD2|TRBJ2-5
TGCAGTGCGCCCGGGACTAGCGGACGGGAAGAGACCCAGTACTTC
CSAPGTSGREETQYF
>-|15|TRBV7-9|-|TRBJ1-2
TGTGCCAGCAGCTTAGACGTCAGGGACGGCTATGGCTACACCTTC
CASSLDVRDGYGYTF
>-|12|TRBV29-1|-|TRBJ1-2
TGCAGCGTTGAGGGGTCCTCTCGGCGCTACACCTTC
CSVEGSSRRYTF
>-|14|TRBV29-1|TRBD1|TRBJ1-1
TGCAGCGCCGACAGCAGGGGGATGAACACTGAAGCTTTCTTT
CSADSRGMNTEAFF
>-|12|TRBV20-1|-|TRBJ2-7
TGCAGTGCTTGGTTCGATGGGGTCGAGCAGTACTTC
CSAWFDGVEQYF
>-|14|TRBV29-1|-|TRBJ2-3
TGCAGCGTCGCCGGACGTAAGGGCACAGATACGCAGTATTTT
CSVAGRKGTDTQYF
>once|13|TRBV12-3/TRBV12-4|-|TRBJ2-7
TGTGCCAGCAGTTTTAAGCGACAATACGAGCAGTACTTC
CASSFKRQYEQYF
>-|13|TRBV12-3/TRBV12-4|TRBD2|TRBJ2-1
TGTGCCAGCAGTACAGGGACTAGCAATGAGCAGTTCTTC
CASSTGTSNEQFF
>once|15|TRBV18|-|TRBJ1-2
TGTGCCAGCTCTAAAACCACCGGCAGCAACTATGGCTACACCTTC
CASSKTTGSNYGYTF
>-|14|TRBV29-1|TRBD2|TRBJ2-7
TGCAGCGTTTCTAGGGGACTAGTCCCCTACGAGCAGTACTTC
CSVSRGLVPYEQYF
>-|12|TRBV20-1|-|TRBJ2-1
TGCAGTGCTAGAGATCAGGCGAATGAGCAGTTCTTC
CSARDQANEQFF
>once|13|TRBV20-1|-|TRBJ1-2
TGCAGTGCCGATACGGGGCAGGGTCACGGCTACACCTTC
CSADTGQGHGYTF
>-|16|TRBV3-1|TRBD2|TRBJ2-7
TGTGCCAGCAGCCAAGATCCGGCTAGCGGGAGTTACGAGCAGTACTTC
CASSQDPASGSYEQYF
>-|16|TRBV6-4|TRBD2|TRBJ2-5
TGTGCCAGCAGTGTCTCTCGGACTAGCGTACAAGAGACCCAGTACTTC
CASSVSRTSVQETQYF
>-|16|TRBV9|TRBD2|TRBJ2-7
TGTGCCAGCAGCCCAACATCGGGACTAGCGTCCTACGAGCAGTACTTC
CASSPTSGLASYEQYF
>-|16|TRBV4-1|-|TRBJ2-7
TGCGCCAGCAGCCAAGATAGTGGAGGGGCGGTATACGAGCAGTACTTC
CASSQDSGGAVYEQYF
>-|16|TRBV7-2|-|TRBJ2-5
TGTGCCAGCAGCTTAGTCGGCGGGGCGACACAAGAGACCCAGTACTTC
CASSLVGGATQETQYF
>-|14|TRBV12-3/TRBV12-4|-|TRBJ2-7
TGTGCCAGCAGTTTCGAAGAAGGCTCCTACGAGCAGTACTTC
CASSFEEGSYEQYF
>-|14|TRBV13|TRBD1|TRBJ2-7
TGTGCCAGCAGCTTTAGGGACAGCGTCTACGAGCAGTACTTC
CASSFRDSVYEQYF
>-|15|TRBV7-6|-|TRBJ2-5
TGTGCCAGCAGCTTAAATTCGGTGGACCAAGAGACCCAGTACTTC
CASSLNSVDQETQYF
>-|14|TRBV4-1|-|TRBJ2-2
TGCGCCAGCAGCCAAGGCAGGGGGGCCGGGGAGCTGTTTTTT
CASSQGRGAGELFF
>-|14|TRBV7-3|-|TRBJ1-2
TGTGCCAGCAGCCTCGACAGGTTCGGGGGTGGCTACACCTTC
CASSLDRFGGGYTF
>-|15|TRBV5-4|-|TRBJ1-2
TGTGCCAGCAGCTTGCTGCAAGGAGATGGGGATGGCTACACCTTC
CASSLLQGDGDGYTF
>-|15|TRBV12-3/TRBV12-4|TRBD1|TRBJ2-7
TGTGCCAGCAGTCAGTCGGGACAGGCCCCTCGTGAGCAGTACTTC
CASSQSGQAPREQYF